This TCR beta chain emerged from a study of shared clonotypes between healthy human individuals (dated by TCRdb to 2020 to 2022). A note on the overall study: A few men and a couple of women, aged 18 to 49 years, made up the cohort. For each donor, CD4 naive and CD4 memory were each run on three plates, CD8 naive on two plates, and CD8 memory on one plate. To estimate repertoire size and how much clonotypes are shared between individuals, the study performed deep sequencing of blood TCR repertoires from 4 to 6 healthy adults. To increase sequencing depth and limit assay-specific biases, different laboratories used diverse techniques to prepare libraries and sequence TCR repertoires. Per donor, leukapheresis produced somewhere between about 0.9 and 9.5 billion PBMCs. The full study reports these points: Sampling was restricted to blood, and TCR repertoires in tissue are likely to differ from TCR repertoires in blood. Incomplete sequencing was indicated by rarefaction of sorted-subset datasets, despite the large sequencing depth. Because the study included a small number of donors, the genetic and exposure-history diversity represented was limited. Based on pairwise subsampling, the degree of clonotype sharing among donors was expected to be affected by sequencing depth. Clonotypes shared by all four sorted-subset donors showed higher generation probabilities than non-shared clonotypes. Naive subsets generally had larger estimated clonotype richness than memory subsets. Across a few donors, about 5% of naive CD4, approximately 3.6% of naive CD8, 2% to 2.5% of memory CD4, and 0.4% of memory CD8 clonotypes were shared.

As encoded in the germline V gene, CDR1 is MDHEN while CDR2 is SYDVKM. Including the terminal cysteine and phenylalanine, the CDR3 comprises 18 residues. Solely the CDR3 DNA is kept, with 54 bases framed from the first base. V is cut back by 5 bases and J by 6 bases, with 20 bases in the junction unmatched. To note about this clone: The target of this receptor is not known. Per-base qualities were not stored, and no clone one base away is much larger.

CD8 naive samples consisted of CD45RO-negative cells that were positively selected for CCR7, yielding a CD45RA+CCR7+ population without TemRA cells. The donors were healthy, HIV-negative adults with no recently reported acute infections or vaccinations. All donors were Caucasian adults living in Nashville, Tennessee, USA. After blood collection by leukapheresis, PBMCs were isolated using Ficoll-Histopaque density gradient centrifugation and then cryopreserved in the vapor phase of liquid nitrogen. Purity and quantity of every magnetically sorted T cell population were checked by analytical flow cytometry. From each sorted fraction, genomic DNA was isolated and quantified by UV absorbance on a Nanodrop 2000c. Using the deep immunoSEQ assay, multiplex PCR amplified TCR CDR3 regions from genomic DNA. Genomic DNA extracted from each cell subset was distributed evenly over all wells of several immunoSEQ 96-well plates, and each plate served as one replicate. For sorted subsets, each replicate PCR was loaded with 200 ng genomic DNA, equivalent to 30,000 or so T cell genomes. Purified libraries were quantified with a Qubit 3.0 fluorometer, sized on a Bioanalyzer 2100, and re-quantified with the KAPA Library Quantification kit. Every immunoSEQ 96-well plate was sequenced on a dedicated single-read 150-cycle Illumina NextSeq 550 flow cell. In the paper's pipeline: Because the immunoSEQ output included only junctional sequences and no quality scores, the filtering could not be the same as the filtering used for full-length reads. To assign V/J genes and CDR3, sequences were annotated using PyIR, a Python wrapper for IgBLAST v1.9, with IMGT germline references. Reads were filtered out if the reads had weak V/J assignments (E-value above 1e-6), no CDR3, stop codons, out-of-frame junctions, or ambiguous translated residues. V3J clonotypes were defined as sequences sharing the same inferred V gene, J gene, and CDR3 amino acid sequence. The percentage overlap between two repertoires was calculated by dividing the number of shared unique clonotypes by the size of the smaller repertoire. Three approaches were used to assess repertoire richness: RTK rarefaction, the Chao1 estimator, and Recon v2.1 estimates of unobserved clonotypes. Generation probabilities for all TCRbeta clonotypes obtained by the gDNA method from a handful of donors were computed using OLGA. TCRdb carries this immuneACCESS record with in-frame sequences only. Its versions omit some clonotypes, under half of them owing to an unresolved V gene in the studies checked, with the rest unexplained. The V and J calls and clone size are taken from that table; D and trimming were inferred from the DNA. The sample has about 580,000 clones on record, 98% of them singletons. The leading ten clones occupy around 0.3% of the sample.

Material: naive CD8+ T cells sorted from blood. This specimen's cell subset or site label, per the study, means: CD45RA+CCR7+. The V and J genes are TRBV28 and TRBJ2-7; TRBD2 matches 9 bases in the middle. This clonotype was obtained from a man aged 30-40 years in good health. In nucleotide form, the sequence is TGTGCCAGCAGTCCTCTATTCAATCCAGCGGGAGGCCGGATCGAGCAGTACTTC. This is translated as CASSPLFNPAGGRIEQYF.